The 14 T cell receptor beta chains given below trace back to one sample, sequenced in a study of T cell responses to AZD1222 COVID-19 vaccine. Sequenced by immunoSEQ multiplex PCR; TCRdb stores in-frame clones only, minus some. The data hold 75,000 to 90,000 clones, with about nine tenths observed a single time. Source: peripheral blood, taken on day 0 of AZD1222 vaccination. These receptors were taken from an adult in good health.

This chain joins TRBV6-5 and TRBJ2-1; 8 bases agree with TRBD2. The CDR3 sequence is 15 residues long. Germline V gene sequence: CDR1 MNHEY, CDR2 SVGAGI. Trimming took 5 bases from V and 4 from J; bases not matched to a gene: 7. The CDR3 loop is CASSTPSGHYNEQFF. The CDR3 region has the DNA TGTGCCAGCAGTACCCCTAGCGGGCATTACAATGAGCAGTTCTTC.

CDR3 in DNA: TGTGCCAGCTGCGACAGGGGTCAGGAGACCCAGTACTTC. This gives the protein CASCDRGQETQYF. The chain recombines TRBV2 with TRBJ2-5, with TRBD1 matching 8 bases. Losses at the gene ends were 8 bases for V and 5 bases for J; bases not matched to a gene: 7. Germline assignment: CDR1 SNHLY and CDR2 FYNNEI. This CDR3 has 13 amino acids.

The V gene is TRBV6-5, the J gene TRBJ1-1; D uncertain. The CDR3 sequence is 12 residues long. Germline V gene sequence: CDR1 MNHEY, CDR2 SVGAGI. Trimming left V 11 bases short and J 1 base short, with 11 bases between. CDR3 in DNA: TGTGCCCCCCATATTCGGAACACTGAAGCTTTCTTT. Protein product: CAPHIRNTEAFF.

This chain connects TRBV5-1 to TRBJ2-7; D is possibly TRBD1 or TRBD2 (7 bases each). Germline V gene data show CDR1 as SGHRS and CDR2 as YFSETQ. V was cut by 2 bases and J by 4 bases, with 16 bases left in between. The CDR3 is 15 residues long. The CDR3 region is CASSLGAQGGYEQYF. The CDR3 region has the DNA TGCGCCAGCAGCTTAGGAGCGCAGGGGGGGTACGAGCAGTACTTC. Filled out from reference TRBV5-1 and TRBJ2-7, the complete variable domain reads KAGVTQTPRYLIKTRGQQVTLSCSPISGHRSVSWYQQTPGQGLQFLFEYFSETQRNKGNFPGRFSGRQFSNSRSEMNVSTLELGDSALYLCASSLGAQGGYEQYFGPGTRLTVT.

The gene calls are TRBV18 and TRBJ1-3; the D gene is possibly TRBD1 (5 bases). The germline gives CDR1 KGHSH, CDR2 LQKENI. V lost 6 bases and J lost 4, with 13 bases in between. CDR3 size: 14 residues. As DNA, the CDR3 is TGTGCCAGCTCTGCAGGGACTACCGGAAACACCATATATTTT. This encodes CASSAGTTGNTIYF.

The genes are TRBV24-1 and TRBJ2-1; 9 bases are a match to TRBD1. The CDR3 runs to 15 residues. Looked up from germline, CDR1 is KGHDR and CDR2 is SFDVKD. Losses at the gene ends were 5 bases for V and 5 bases for J; bases not matched to a gene: 6. The CDR3 protein is CATSGLGQGDNEQFF. Here the CDR3 DNA reads TGTGCCACCAGTGGACTGGGACAGGGTGACAATGAGCAGTTCTTC.

The chain has TRBV18 and TRBJ1-5; D call uncertain. The CDR3 consists of 13 residues. From germline, CDR1 is KGHSH and CDR2 LQKENI. V dropped 3 bases and J dropped 0 bases, with 3 bases sitting between them. CDR3 in amino acids: CASSPYSNQPQHF. The CDR3 DNA reads as TGTGCCAGCTCACCCTATAGCAATCAGCCCCAGCATTTT.

This chain joins TRBV4-3 and TRBJ2-7, with D perhaps matching TRBD2 (5 bases). Germline V gives CDR1 LGHNA, CDR2 YSLEER. V was clipped by 1 base and J by 0 bases, with 16 bases between them. This CDR3 has 17 residues. This CDR3 is CASSQGFWAGGSYEQYF. The CDR3 DNA reads as TGCGCCAGCAGCCAAGGCTTTTGGGCGGGCGGCTCCTACGAGCAGTACTTC.

This chain links TRBV5-1 with TRBJ2-1; TRBD2 matches at 10 bases. Germline CDR1 reads SGHRS; CDR2 reads YFSETQ. This CDR3 has 18 residues. J was trimmed by 4 bases and V by 4 bases; bases with no gene match: 14. The CDR3 region has the DNA TGCGCCAGCAGCCACCAACCCCCCATAGCGGGGGGTTACAATGAGCAGTTCTTC. Encoded protein: CASSHQPPIAGGYNEQFF.

This sequence joins TRBV6-5 and TRBJ2-1; 12 positions agree with TRBD2. The germline gives CDR1 MNHEY, CDR2 SVGAGI. The CDR3 sequence is 15 residues long. V trimming: 8 bases; J trimming: 10 bases; junction bases outside the gene matches: 12. CDR3 sequence: CASCRSTSGSGEQFF. CDR3 DNA sequence: TGTGCCAGCTGCAGATCGACTAGCGGGAGTGGCGAGCAGTTCTTC.

This chain joins TRBV20-1 and TRBJ1-2, with D unresolved. CDR3 length: 15 amino acids. Trimming cost V 3 bases and J 4 bases, with 18 bases left between them. Germline V gene lookup returns CDR1 DFQATT and CDR2 SNEGSKA (reference sequence). This chain's CDR3 is CSASPAHGSSYGYTF. In DNA, the CDR3 is TGCAGTGCTAGTCCCGCTCACGGCTCGTCCTATGGCTACACCTTC.

This chain uses TRBV9 with TRBJ2-3, with D perhaps TRBD2 (6 bases). CDR3 size: 16 residues. Germline V lookup: CDR1 SGDLS, CDR2 YYNGEE. Trimming took off 3 bases at V and 0 bases at J, with 14 bases between the two ends. The CDR3 here is CASSAPLGGSTDTQYF. CDR3 coding DNA: TGTGCCAGCAGCGCCCCTCTTGGGGGGAGCACAGATACGCAGTATTTT.

V and J are TRBV9 and TRBJ1-3; D remains ambiguous. The CDR3 loop spans 15 amino acids. The germline V gene has CDR1 SGDLS and CDR2 YYNGEE. The ends were cut back, 3 bases at V and 0 bases at J, with 10 bases in the middle. Here the CDR3 reads CASSDGGSSGNTIYF. DNA of the CDR3: TGTGCCAGCAGCGACGGAGGCAGCTCTGGAAACACCATATATTTT.

The chain joins TRBV5-1 to TRBJ2-3; 7 bases map to TRBD2. Germline-derived CDR1 and CDR2 are SGHRS and YFSETQ. J lost 3 bases, V lost 0 bases, and 7 bases had no gene match. CDR3 size: 16 residues. CDR3: CASSLAAGTTTDTQYF. The CDR3, as DNA: TGCGCCAGCAGCTTGGCAGCTGGGACTACAACAGATACGCAGTATTTT.